Listed below are T cell receptor beta chains from one sample, sequenced in a study of control samples from healthy donors and cancer patients. TCRdb's copy holds only in-frame clones and misses some; the assay was immunoSEQ multiplex PCR. This table has some 140,000 clones, about 94% appearing once. Sequencing was performed on blood. These receptors were taken from a man aged 40-49 years in good health. CDR3s include the opening cysteine and the closing phenylalanine or tryptophan. A D gene is named only where the DNA matches it firmly. Clone sizes are given selectively: once, few, many, or a class where the clone is expanded.

clone size,J gene,V gene,D gene,CDR3 DNA,CDR3 protein
.,TRBJ1-1,TRBV19,.,TGTGCCAGTAGGAACGACAGGATGAACACTGAAGCTTTCTTT,CASRNDRMNTEAFF
.,TRBJ2-1,TRBV6-5,.,TGTGCCAGCAGTTTGATGGGTGAGCAGTTCTTC,CASSLMGEQFF
.,TRBJ1-1,TRBV6-4,TRBD1,TGTGCCAGCAGTGAGGGGACAGGGTCCACTGAAGCTTTCTTT,CASSEGTGSTEAFF
.,TRBJ2-3,TRBV11-2,TRBD2,TGTGCCAGCAGCCGAGGACTAGCGGTATCCACAGATACGCAGTATTTT,CASSRGLAVSTDTQYF
.,TRBJ1-2,TRBV19,TRBD1,TGTGCCAGTAGTGCTCGGACAGGGGATAGCTACACCTTC,CASSARTGDSYTF
.,TRBJ2-3,TRBV10-2,.,TGCGCCAGCTCAACCCCCCTGGGGTCCACAGATACGCAGTATTTT,CASSTPLGSTDTQYF
once,TRBJ1-3,TRBV6-1,.,TGTGCCAGCAGTGAAGCAAGGTCGGGGAAGGGAGCTGGAAACACCATATATTTT,CASSEARSGKGAGNTIYF
.,TRBJ2-7,TRBV5-8,.,TGTGCCAGCAGCGCCACGGTTAGTCCCTACGAGCAGTACTTC,CASSATVSPYEQYF
.,TRBJ2-3,TRBV4-3,TRBD2,TGCGCCAGCAGCCCCCGAGTAGCGGGCGGTAGCACAGATACGCAGTATTTT,CASSPRVAGGSTDTQYF
.,TRBJ1-6,TRBV7-2,.,TGTGCCAGCAGCTCCTTCGCTTCACCCCTCCACTTT,CASSSFASPLHF
.,TRBJ1-3,TRBV5-6,.,TGTGCCAGCAGCTTGGTGGGCGGGGGCAACCGTGGAAACACCATATATTTT,CASSLVGGGNRGNTIYF
.,TRBJ1-2,TRBV19,TRBD1,TGTGCCAGTAGTGAACAGGGGATTAACTATGGCTACACCTTC,CASSEQGINYGYTF
.,TRBJ1-2,TRBV28,.,TGTGCCAGCACCCGAAACGACTATGGCTACACCTTC,CASTRNDYGYTF
.,TRBJ1-5,TRBV19,TRBD1,TGTGCCAGTAGTACGACCAGGGGGCGTGAAGGCAATCAGCCCCAGCATTTT,CASSTTRGREGNQPQHF
.,TRBJ2-1,TRBV28,TRBD2,TGTGCCAGCAGTTTGGCTAGCGGGGGGGCGGGTGAGCAGTTCTTC,CASSLASGGAGEQFF
.,TRBJ2-6,TRBV6-5,.,TGTGCCAGCAGCTTCAGGGGTGCTGGGGCCAACGTCCTGACTTTC,CASSFRGAGANVLTF
.,TRBJ1-5,TRBV6-5,.,TGTGCCAGCACATATGGGACTCAGCCCCAGCATTTT,CASTYGTQPQHF
.,TRBJ1-1,TRBV6-1,TRBD1,TGTGCCAGCAGTGAAGCAGTTGGGGACAGGGACACTGAAGCTTTCTTT,CASSEAVGDRDTEAFF
once,TRBJ2-5,TRBV4-1,.,TGCGCCAGCAGCCCGGGACTGATGGAGACCCAGTACTTC,CASSPGLMETQYF
.,TRBJ1-6,TRBV2,TRBD1,TGTGCCAGCGGGACAGGGCTTAATTCACCCCTCCACTTT,CASGTGLNSPLHF
once,TRBJ2-1,TRBV29-1,TRBD2,TGCAGCGCTTCCGGGACTAGCGGGTCCCTCTACAATGAGCAGTTCTTC,CSASGTSGSLYNEQFF
.,TRBJ1-1,TRBV5-1,.,TGCGCCAGCAGCTTGAAGACAGGCGACACTGAAGCTTTCTTT,CASSLKTGDTEAFF
once,TRBJ1-2,TRBV7-9,TRBD1,TGTGCCAGCCAGACAGGGCCCTATGGCTACACCTTC,CASQTGPYGYTF
.,TRBJ2-1,TRBV18,.,TGTGCCAGCTCACCAAGGAGGGCTGCAGGGCCGAATGAGCAGTTCTTC,CASSPRRAAGPNEQFF
.,TRBJ2-5,TRBV5-1,.,TGCGCCAGCAGCGGGTTACAGGGAAAAGAGACCCAGTACTTC,CASSGLQGKETQYF
once,TRBJ2-7,TRBV5-5,TRBD2,TGTGCCAGCAGCAAAAACCTAGCGGGGGGCTCCTACGAGCAGTACTTC,CASSKNLAGGSYEQYF
.,TRBJ1-1,TRBV6-2/TRBV6-3,.,TGTGCCAGCAACCCGGGGGGTGCTATCACTGAAGCTTTCTTT,CASNPGGAITEAFF
.,TRBJ2-7,TRBV5-5,.,TGTGCCAGCAGCTGGGACCCAGCAGGTTCCTACGAGCAGTACTTC,CASSWDPAGSYEQYF
.,TRBJ1-6,TRBV27,.,TGTGCCAGCAGTTTAAGGGCCACAGGGAGGGATTCACCCCTCCACTTT,CASSLRATGRDSPLHF
few,TRBJ1-4,TRBV6-5,.,TGTGCCAGCAGTTACTCGGCAGGTGAAAAACTGTTTTTT,CASSYSAGEKLFF
.,TRBJ2-2,TRBV4-3,.,TGCGCCAGCAGCCAAGATTTCGCTCGAGGACAAATCACCGGGGAGCTGTTTTTT,CASSQDFARGQITGELFF
.,TRBJ2-3,TRBV7-3,TRBD1,TGTGCCAGCAGCACGGGACAGGGGACCGATACGCAGTATTTT,CASSTGQGTDTQYF
.,TRBJ2-3,TRBV28,.,TGTGCCAGTTCTAAAAGACAGAATCAGGTCGGTACGCAGTATTTT,CASSKRQNQVGTQYF
.,TRBJ1-6,TRBV7-8,.,TGTGCCAGCAGCCCACGCGGGCCAACCAGGTCCTATAATTCACCCCTCCACTTT,CASSPRGPTRSYNSPLHF
.,TRBJ1-5,TRBV27,.,TGTGCCAGCAGTTTAATCGCGGGCAATCAGCCCCAGCATTTT,CASSLIAGNQPQHF
.,TRBJ2-3,TRBV7-3,.,TGTGCCAGCAGCCCGCCGTGGGGAGATACGCAGTATTTT,CASSPPWGDTQYF